One sample yielded the 3 T cell receptor beta chains listed below, sequenced in a study of T-cell reconstitution after alpha-beta-depleted transplantation in children. Construction of the TCRbeta library involved unique molecular identifiers. TCRdb re-derived calls from the PCR reads in MiXCR, one entry per CDR3 protein. The data contain some 200,000 distinct CDR3 sequences, about 8.2% of them seen just once; the ten biggest clones take up under 40%. The starting material was PBMCs, mostly from graft donor cells, obtained 360 days after TCRalphabeta/CD19-depleted stem cell transplant. The source is a male patient between 2 and 10 years old who had a stem cell transplant for acute myeloid leukemia, so the T cells may come from the graft donor.

This clonotype appeared many times. The V and J genes are TRBV12-3 or TRBV12-4 and TRBJ2-1; TRBD1 matches 7 bases. The junction had 17 bases not matched to a gene; V was cut back by 5 bases and J by 4 bases. The CDR3 has 18 amino acids. Here the CDR3 reads CASSPPSNRGFGYNEQFF. DNA of the CDR3: TGTGCCAGCAGTCCCCCTTCAAACAGGGGCTTTGGGTACAATGAGCAGTTCTTC.

This clonotype was seen only a few times. This chain joins TRBV12-3 or TRBV12-4 and TRBJ2-1; D may correspond to TRBD1 or TRBD2 (5 bases each). The CDR3 runs 14 residues. Trimming took 5 bases from V and 5 from J, leaving 13 bases between them. CDR3: CASSPSGRNNEQFF. In nucleotides, the CDR3 is TGTGCCAGCAGTCCATCGGGACGGAACAATGAGCAGTTCTTC.

This clonotype was observed a handful of times. V gene TRBV5-1 combines with J gene TRBJ1-4; 7 bases are a match to TRBD1. Unmatched junction bases numbered 11, after V lost 3 bases and J lost 3 bases. The V gene's germline CDR1 is SGHRS and CDR2 YFSETQ. The CDR3 extends over 17 amino acids. The CDR3 is CASSSGTVVLPNEKLFF. The CDR3 DNA follows: TGCGCCAGCAGCTCCGGGACAGTAGTTCTGCCTAATGAAAAACTGTTTTTT. Full variable domain (remainder filled in from reference TRBV5-1 and TRBJ1-4): KAGVTQTPRYLIKTRGQQVTLSCSPISGHRSVSWYQQTPGQGLQFLFEYFSETQRNKGNFPGRFSGRQFSNSRSEMNVSTLELGDSALYLCASSSGTVVLPNEKLFFGSGTQLSVL.